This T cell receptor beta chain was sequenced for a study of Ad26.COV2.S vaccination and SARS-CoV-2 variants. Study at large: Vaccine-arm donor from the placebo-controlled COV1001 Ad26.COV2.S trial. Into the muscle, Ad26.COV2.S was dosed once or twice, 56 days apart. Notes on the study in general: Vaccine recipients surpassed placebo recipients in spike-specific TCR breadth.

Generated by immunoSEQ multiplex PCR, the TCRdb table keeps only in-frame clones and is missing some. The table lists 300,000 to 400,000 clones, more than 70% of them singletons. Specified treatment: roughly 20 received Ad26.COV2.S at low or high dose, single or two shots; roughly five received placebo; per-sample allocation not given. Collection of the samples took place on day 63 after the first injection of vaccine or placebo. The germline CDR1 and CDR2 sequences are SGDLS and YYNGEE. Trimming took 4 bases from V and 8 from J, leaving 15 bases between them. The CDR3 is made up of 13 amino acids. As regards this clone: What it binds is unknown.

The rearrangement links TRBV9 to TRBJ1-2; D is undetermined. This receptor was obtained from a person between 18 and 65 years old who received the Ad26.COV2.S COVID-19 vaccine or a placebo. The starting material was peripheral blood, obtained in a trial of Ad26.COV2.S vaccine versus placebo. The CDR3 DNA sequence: TGTGCCAGCAGCCGACGAGACGGGAGGGGCTACACCTTC. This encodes CASSRRDGRGYTF.